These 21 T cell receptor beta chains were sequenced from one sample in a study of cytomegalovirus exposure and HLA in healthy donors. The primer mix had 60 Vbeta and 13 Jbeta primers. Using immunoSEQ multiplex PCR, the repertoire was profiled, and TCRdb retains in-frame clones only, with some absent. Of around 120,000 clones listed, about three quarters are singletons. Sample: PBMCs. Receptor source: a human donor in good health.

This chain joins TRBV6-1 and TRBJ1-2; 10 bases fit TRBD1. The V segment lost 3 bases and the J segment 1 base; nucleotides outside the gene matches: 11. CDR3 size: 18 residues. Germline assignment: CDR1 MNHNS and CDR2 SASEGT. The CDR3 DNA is TGTGCCAGCAGTGAGGGCCTCGACAGGGGGCCTTTTAACTATGGCTACACCTTC. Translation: CASSEGLDRGPFNYGYTF.

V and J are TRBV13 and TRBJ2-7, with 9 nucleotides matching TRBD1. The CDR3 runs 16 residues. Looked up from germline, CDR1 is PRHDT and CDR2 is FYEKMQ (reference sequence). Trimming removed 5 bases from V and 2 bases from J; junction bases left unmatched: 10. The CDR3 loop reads CASSGESGTGTYEQYF. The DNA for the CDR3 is TGTGCCAGCAGCGGAGAATCCGGGACAGGGACCTACGAGCAGTACTTC.

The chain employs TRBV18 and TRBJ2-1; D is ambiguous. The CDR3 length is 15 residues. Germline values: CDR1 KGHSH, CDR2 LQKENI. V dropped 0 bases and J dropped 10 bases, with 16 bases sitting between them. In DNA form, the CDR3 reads TGTGCCAGCTCACCACCTTCGGCAGGTGGATGGGAGCAGTTCTTC. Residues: CASSPPSAGGWEQFF.

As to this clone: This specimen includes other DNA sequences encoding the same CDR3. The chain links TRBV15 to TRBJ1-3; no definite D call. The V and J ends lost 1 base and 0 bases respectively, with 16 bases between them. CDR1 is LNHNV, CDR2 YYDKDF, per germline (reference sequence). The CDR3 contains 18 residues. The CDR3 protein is CATSRARLQFSSGNTIYF. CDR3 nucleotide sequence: TGTGCCACCAGCAGAGCCAGATTGCAGTTCAGCTCTGGAAACACCATATATTTT.

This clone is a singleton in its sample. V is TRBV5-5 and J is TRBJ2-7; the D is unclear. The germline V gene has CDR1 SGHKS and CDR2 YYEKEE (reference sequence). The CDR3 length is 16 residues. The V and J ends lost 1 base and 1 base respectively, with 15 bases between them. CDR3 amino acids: CASSLSTAGASYEQYF. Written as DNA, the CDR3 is TGTGCCAGCAGCTTGAGTACAGCCGGTGCATCCTACGAGCAGTACTTC.

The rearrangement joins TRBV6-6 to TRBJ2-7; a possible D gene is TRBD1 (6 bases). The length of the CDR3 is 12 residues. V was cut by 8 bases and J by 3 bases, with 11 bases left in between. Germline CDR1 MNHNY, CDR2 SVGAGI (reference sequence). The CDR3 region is CASSPGVYEQYF. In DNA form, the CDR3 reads TGTGCCAGCTCTCCAGGGGTCTACGAGCAGTACTTC.

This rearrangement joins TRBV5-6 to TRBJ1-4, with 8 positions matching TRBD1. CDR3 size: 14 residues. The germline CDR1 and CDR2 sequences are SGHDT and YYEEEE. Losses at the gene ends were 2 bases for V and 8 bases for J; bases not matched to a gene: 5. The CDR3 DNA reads TGTGCCAGCAGCTTCATCAGGGGGCCCGAAAAACTGTTTTTT. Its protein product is CASSFIRGPEKLFF.

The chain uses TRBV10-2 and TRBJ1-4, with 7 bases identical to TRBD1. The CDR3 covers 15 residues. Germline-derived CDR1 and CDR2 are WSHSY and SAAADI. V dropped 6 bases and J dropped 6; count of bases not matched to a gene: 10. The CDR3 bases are TGCGCCAGCAGCCACGAACCCCAGGGGGATGAAAAACTGTTTTTT. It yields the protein CASSHEPQGDEKLFF.

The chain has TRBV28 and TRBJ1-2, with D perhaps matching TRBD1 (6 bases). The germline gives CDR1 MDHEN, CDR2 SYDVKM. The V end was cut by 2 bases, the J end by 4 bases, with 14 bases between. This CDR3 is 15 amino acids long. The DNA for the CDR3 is TGTGCCAGCAGTTTAGGGGCAGGGGCCGGCTATGGCTACACCTTC. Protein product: CASSLGAGAGYGYTF.

CDR3 in DNA: TGTGCCAGCAGTTACGCGGGGTCTGAAGCTTTCTTT. This gives the protein CASSYAGSEAFF. This rearrangement joins TRBV6-5 to TRBJ1-1; D gene unclear. The CDR3 has 12 residues. V was shortened by 2 bases and J by 6 bases, with 7 bases between the two germline ends. The germline V gene has CDR1 MNHEY and CDR2 SVGAGI.

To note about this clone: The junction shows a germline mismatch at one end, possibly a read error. The CDR3 here is CSSSSGFQPQHF. The CDR3 nucleotides read TGTTCCAGCAGCTCGGGGTTCCAGCCCCAGCATTTT. The chain combines TRBV7-9 with TRBJ1-5; D unresolved. Germline V lookup: CDR1 SEHNR, CDR2 FQNEAQ (reference sequence). This CDR3 region has 12 residues.

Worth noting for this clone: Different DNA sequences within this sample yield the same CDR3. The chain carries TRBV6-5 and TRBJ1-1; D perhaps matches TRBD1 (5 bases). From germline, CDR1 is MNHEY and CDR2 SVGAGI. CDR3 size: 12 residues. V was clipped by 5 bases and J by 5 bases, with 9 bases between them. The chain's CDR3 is CASSAGGTEAFF. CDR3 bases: TGTGCCAGCAGTGCGGGGGGGACTGAAGCTTTCTTT.

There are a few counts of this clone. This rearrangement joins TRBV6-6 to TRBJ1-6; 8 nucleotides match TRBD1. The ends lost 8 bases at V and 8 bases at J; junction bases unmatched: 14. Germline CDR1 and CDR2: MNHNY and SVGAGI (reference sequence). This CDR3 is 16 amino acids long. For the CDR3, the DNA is TGTGCCAGCGCTACGAGGGACAGGTCTTTCGATTCACCCCTCCACTTT. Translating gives CASATRDRSFDSPLHF.

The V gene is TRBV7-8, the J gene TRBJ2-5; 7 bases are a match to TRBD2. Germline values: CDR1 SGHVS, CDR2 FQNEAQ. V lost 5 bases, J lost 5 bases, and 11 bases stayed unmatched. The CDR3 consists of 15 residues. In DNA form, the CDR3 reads TGTGCCAGCAGCACTCGACTAGCCGGGGGGGAGACCCAGTACTTC. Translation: CASSTRLAGGETQYF.

Here the CDR3 reads CASSLVGEAGYTF. The CDR3 region has the DNA TGTGCCAGCAGCTTGGTGGGTGAGGCTGGCTACACCTTC. The rearrangement links TRBV5-4 to TRBJ1-2; D remains ambiguous. Germline V gene sequence: CDR1 SGHNT, CDR2 YYREEE (reference sequence). V was shortened by 0 bases and J by 7 bases, with 10 bases between the two germline ends. This CDR3 has 13 amino acids.

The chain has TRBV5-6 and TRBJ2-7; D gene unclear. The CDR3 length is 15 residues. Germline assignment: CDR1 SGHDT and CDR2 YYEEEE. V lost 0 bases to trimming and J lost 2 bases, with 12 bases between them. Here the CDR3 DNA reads TGTGCCAGCAGCTTGGTCTCGAGCTTCGCCTACGAGCAGTACTTC. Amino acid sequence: CASSLVSSFAYEQYF.

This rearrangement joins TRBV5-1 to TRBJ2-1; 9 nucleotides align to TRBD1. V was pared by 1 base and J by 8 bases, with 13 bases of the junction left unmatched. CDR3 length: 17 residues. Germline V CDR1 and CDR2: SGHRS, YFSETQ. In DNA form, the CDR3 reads TGCGCCAGCAGCTTGATTTCCGGGACAGGGTTCTTTCATGAGCAGTTCTTC. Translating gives CASSLISGTGFFHEQFF.

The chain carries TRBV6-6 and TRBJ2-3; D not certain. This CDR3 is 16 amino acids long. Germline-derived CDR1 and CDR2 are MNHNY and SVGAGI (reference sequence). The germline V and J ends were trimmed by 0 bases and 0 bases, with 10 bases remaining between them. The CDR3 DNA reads TGTGCCAGCAGTTACTCGCTTCCCACTAGCACAGATACGCAGTATTTT. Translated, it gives CASSYSLPTSTDTQYF.

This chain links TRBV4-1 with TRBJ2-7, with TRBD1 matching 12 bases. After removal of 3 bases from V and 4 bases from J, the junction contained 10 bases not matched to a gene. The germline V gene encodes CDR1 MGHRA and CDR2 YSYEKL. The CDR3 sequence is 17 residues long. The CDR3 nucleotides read TGCGCCAGCAGCCAGGTGGTGGGGACAGGGGGCGTATACGAGCAGTACTTC. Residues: CASSQVVGTGGVYEQYF.

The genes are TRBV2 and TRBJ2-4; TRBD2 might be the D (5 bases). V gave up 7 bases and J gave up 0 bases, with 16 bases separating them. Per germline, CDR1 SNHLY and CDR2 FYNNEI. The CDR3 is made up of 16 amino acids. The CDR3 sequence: CASTLWARVAKNIQYF. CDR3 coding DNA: TGTGCCAGCACGTTGTGGGCGAGGGTAGCCAAAAACATTCAGTACTTC.

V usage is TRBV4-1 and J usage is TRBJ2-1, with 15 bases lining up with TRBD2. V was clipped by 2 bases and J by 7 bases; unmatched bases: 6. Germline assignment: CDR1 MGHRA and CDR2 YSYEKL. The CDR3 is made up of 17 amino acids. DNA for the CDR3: TGCGCCAGCAGCCAAAAGGGGGGACTAGCGGGGGGTAATGAGCAGTTCTTC. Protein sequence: CASSQKGGLAGGNEQFF.